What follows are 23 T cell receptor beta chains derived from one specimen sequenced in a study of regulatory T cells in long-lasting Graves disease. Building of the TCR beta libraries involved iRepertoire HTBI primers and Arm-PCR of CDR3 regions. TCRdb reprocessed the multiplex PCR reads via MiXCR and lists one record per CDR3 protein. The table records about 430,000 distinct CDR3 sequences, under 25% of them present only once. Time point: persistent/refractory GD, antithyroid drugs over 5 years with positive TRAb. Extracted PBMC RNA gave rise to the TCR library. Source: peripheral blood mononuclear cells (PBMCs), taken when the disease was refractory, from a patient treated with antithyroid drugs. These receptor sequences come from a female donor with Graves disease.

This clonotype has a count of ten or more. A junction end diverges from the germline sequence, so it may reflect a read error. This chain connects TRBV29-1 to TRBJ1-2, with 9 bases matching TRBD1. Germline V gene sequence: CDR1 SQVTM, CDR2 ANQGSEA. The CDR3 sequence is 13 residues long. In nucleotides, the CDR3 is TGCAGCGTTGGAGGGGGGGACAGGGAGCCGGAATGCTTC. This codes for CSVGGGDREPECF. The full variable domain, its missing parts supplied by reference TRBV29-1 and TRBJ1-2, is SAVISQKPSRDICQRGTSLTIQCQVDSQVTMMFWYRQQPGQSLTLIATANQGSEATYESGFVIDKFPISRPNLTFSTLTVSNMSPEDSSIYLCSVGGGDREPECFGSGTRLTVV.

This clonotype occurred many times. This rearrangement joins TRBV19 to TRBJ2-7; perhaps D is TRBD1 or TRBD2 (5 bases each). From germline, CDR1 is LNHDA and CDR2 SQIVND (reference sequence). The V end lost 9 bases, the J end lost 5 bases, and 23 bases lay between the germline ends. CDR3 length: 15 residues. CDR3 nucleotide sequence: TGTGCCAGCAAAAAGAGGGGCAACGGGCTAGACGAGCAGTACTTC. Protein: CASKKRGNGLDEQYF.

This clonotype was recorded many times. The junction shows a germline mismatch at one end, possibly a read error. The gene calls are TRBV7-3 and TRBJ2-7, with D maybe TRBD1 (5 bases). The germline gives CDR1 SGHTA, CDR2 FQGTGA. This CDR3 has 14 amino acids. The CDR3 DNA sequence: TGTGCCAGCAACTTACCAGGGAATACCTACGAGCAGTACTTC. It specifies CASNLPGNTYEQYF.

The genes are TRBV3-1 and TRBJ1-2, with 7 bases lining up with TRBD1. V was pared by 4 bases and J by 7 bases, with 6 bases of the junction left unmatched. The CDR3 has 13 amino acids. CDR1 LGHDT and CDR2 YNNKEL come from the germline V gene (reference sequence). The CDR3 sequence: CASSRRQGFGYTF. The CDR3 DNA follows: TGTGCCAGCAGCCGAAGACAGGGCTTTGGCTACACCTTC.

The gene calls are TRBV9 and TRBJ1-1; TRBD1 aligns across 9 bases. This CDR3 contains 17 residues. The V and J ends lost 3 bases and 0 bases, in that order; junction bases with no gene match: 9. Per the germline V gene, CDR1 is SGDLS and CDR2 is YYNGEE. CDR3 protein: CASSAPGQGPMNTEAFF. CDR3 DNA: TGTGCCAGCAGCGCTCCGGGACAGGGACCAATGAACACTGAAGCTTTCTTT.

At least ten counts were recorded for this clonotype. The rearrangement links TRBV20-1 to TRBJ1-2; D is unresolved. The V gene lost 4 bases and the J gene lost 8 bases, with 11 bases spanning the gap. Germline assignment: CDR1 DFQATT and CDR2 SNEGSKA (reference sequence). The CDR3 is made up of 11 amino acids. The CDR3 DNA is TGCAGTGCTAAAATCTCACTCGGCTACACCTTC. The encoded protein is CSAKISLGYTF.

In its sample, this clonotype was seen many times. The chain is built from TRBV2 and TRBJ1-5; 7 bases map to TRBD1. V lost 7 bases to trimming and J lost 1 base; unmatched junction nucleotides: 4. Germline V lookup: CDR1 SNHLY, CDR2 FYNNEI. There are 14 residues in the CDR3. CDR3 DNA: TGTGCCAGCACCTTGACAGGGAGCAATCAGCCCCAGCATTTT. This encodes CASTLTGSNQPQHF.

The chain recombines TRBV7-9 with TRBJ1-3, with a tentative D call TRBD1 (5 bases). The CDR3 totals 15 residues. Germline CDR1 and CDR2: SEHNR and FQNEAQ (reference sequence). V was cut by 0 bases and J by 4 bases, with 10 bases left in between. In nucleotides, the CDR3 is TGTGCCAGCAGCTTAGCGGGGGGACTCGGAAACACCATATATTTT. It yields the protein CASSLAGGLGNTIYF.

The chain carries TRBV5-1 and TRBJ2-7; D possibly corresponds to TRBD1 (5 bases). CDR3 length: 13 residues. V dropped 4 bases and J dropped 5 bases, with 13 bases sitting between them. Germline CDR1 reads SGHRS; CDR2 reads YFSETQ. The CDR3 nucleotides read TGCGCCAGCAGCCTCTCCAGGGATCACGAGCAGTACTTC. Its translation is CASSLSRDHEQYF.

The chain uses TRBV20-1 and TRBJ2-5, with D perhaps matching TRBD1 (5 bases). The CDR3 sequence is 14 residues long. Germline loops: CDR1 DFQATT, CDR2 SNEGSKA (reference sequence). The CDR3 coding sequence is TGCAGGGTGGGGCGACGCTCCCCTCAAGAGACCCAGTACTTC. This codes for CRVGRRSPQETQYF.

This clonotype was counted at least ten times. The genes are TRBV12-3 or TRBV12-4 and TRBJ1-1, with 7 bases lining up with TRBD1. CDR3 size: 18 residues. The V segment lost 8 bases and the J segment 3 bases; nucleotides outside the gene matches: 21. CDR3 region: CASSPSVVGGRIYTEAFF. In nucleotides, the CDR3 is TGTGCCAGCTCCCCGTCGGTCGTAGGGGGCAGAATTTACACTGAAGCTTTCTTT.

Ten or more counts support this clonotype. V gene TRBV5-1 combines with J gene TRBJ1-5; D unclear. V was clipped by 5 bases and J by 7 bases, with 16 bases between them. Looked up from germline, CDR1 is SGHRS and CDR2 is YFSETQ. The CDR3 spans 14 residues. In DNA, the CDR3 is TGCGCCAGCAGTCCGGCCGGGTTAGGCCAGCCCCAGCATTTT. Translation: CASSPAGLGQPQHF.

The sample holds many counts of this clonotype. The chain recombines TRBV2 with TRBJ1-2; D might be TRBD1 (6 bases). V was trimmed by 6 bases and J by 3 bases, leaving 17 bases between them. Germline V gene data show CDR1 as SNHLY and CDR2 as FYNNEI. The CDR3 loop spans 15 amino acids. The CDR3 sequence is CASRGEGGGYYGYTF. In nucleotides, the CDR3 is TGTGCCAGCAGGGGAGAGGGAGGGGGGTACTATGGCTACACCTTC.

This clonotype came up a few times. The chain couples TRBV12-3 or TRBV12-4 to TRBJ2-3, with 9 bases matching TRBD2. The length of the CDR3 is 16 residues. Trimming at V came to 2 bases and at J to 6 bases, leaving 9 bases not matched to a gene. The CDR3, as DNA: TGTGCCAGCAGTTTAATAGTAGCGGGAGCTAAGGATACGCAGTATTTT. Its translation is CASSLIVAGAKDTQYF.

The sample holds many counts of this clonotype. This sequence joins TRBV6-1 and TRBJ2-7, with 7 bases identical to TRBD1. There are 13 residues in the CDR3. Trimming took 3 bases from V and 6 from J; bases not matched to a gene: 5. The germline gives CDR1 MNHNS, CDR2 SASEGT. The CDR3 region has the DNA TGTGCCAGCAGTGATACAGGGGTTGGCGAGCAGTACTTC. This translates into CASSDTGVGEQYF.

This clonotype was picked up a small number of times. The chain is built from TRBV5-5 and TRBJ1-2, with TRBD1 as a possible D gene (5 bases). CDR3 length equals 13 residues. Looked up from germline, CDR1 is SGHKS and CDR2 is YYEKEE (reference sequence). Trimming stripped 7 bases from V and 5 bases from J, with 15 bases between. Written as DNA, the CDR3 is TGTGCCAGCGATGACAGTTCCCTATATGGCTACACCTTC. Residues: CASDDSSLYGYTF.

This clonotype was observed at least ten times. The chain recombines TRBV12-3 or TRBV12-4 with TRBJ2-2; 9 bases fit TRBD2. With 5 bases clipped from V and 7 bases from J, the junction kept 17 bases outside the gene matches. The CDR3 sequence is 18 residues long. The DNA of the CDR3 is TGTGCCAGCAGTGGGTGGGGCGGGAGGGCCCTTGGCGGCGGGGAGCTGTTTTTT. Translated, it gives CASSGWGGRALGGGELFF.

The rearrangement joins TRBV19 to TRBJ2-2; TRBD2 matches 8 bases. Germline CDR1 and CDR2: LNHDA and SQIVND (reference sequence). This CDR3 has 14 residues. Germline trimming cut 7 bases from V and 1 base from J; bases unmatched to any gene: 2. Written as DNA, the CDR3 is TGTGCCAGTAATAGCGGGGTGAACACCGGGGAGCTGTTTTTT. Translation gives CASNSGVNTGELFF. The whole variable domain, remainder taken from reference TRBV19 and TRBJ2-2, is DGGITQSPKYLFRKEGQNVTLSCEQNLNHDAMYWYRQDPGQGLRLIYYSQIVNDFQKGDIAEGYSVSREKKESFPLTVTSAQKNPTAFYLCASNSGVNTGELFFGEGSRLTVL.

CDR3 DNA: TGTGCCAGCAGCTCCTTACCAGGCGGGGCCACCTACGAGCAGTACTTC. This encodes CASSSLPGGATYEQYF. J is TRBJ2-7 and V is TRBV7-9; perhaps TRBD2 as D (6 bases). The CDR3 has 16 amino acids. Germline CDR1 is SEHNR and CDR2 is FQNEAQ (reference sequence). Trimming stripped 4 bases from V and 2 bases from J, with 18 bases between.

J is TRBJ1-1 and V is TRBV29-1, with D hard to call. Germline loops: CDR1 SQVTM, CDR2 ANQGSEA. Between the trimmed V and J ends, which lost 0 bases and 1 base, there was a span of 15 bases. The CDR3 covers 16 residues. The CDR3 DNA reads TGCAGCGTTGAAGAGGAGGCCCACACAGCGAACACTGAAGCTTTCTTT. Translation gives CSVEEEAHTANTEAFF.

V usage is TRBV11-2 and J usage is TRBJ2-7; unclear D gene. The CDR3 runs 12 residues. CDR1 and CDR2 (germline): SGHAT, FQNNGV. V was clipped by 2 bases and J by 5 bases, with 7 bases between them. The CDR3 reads CASSLPENEQYF. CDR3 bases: TGTGCCAGCAGCTTACCGGAAAACGAGCAGTACTTC.

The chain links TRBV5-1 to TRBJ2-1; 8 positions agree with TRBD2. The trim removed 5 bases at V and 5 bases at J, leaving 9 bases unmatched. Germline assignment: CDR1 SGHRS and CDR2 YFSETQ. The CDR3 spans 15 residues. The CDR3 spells CASRKSGSRHNEQFF. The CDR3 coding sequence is TGCGCCAGCAGAAAAAGCGGGAGTCGGCACAATGAGCAGTTCTTC.

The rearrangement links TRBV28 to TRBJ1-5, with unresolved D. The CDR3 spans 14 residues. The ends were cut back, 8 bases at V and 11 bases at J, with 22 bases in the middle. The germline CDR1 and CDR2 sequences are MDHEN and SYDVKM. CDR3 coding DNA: TGTGCCAGCGGAGCCAAGCCTGGTGCTACGTCCCAGCATTTT. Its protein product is CASGAKPGATSQHF.